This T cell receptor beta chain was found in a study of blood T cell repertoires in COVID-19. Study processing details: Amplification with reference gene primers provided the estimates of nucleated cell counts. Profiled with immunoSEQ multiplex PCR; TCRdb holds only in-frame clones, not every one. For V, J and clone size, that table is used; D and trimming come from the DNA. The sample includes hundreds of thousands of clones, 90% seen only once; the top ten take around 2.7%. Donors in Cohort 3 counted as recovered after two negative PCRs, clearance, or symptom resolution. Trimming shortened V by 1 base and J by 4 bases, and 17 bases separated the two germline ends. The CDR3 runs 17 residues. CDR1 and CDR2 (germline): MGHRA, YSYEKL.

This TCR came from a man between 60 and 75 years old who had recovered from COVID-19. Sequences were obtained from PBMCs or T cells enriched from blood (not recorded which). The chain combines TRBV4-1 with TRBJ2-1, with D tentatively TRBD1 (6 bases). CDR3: CASSQAPGTTEYNEQFF. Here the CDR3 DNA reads TGCGCCAGCAGCCAAGCACCCGGGACAACTGAATACAATGAGCAGTTCTTC.